A selection of T cell receptor beta chains follows, all from one sample in a study of beta chain features in type 1 diabetes. TCRdb's table, derived via immunoSEQ multiplex PCR, lists solely in-frame clones and lacks some. There are hundreds of thousands of clones in the sample; approximately 11% occur only once, and about 0.018% lies in the top ten. The sample taken for sequencing was naive CD4+ T cells from blood. The receptors come from a man aged 30 to 45 with type 1 diabetes. CDR3s include the opening cysteine and the closing phenylalanine or tryptophan. Fields, in order: D gene, J gene, clone size, V gene, CDR3 protein, CDR3 DNA. D genes are given only for firm matches. Clone size is shown for a subset of rows, as once, few, many or a class of expanded clone.

.	TRBJ2-6	.	TRBV13	CASSDSRVWANVLTF	TGTGCCAGCAGCGATAGTCGGGTCTGGGCCAACGTCCTGACTTTC
.	TRBJ1-1	.	TRBV6-6	CASSYSITGKAFF	TGTGCCAGCAGTTACTCGATTACGGGAAAAGCTTTCTTT
.	TRBJ1-1	.	TRBV7-2	CASSFRASNTEAFF	TGTGCCAGCAGCTTCAGGGCCTCGAACACTGAAGCTTTCTTT
TRBD1	TRBJ1-2	few	TRBV5-1	CASGTGAGYGYTF	TGCGCCAGCGGGACAGGGGCCGGCTATGGCTACACCTTC
TRBD1	TRBJ2-1	few	TRBV18	CASSDRGGNEQFF	TGTGCCAGCTCGGACAGGGGCGGGAATGAGCAGTTCTTC
.	TRBJ2-7	.	TRBV29-1	CSVGGDGNYEQYF	TGCAGCGTTGGGGGGGACGGGAACTACGAGCAGTACTTC
TRBD1	TRBJ2-1	.	TRBV7-3	CASSSGQGPYNEQFF	TGTGCCAGCAGCTCAGGACAGGGACCTTACAATGAGCAGTTCTTC
.	TRBJ1-2	.	TRBV14	CASSQALSRRVGDDYTF	TGTGCCAGCAGCCAGGCTCTATCGCGCAGGGTTGGGGATGACTACACCTTC
.	TRBJ1-6	few	TRBV13	CASSFNRDSPLHF	TGTGCCAGCAGCTTTAACCGCGATTCACCCCTCCACTTT
TRBD2	TRBJ2-7	.	TRBV7-9	CASSLGTSSYEQYF	TGTGCCAGCAGCTTAGGGACTAGCTCCTACGAGCAGTACTTC
.	TRBJ2-5	few	TRBV18	CASSGDLQETQYF	TGTGCCAGCTCAGGAGATCTACAAGAGACCCAGTACTTC
TRBD2	TRBJ2-3	.	TRBV5-4	CASSLFLSGGSTDTQYF	TGTGCCAGCAGCTTGTTTCTTTCGGGGGGGAGCACAGATACGCAGTATTTT
.	TRBJ2-5	few	TRBV18	CASSPGHSGQETQYF	TGTGCCAGCTCACCCGGACACTCCGGCCAAGAGACCCAGTACTTC
TRBD2	TRBJ2-1	.	TRBV15	CATSREPSGNEQFF	TGTGCCACCAGCAGAGAGCCTAGCGGCAATGAGCAGTTCTTC
.	TRBJ1-1	.	TRBV11-2	CASSLAWQGRDEAFF	TGTGCCAGCAGCTTAGCTTGGCAGGGGAGGGATGAAGCTTTCTTT
.	TRBJ1-1	few	TRBV18	CASSRGTGQNTEAFF	TGTGCCAGCTCCCGAGGTACAGGCCAGAACACTGAAGCTTTCTTT
.	TRBJ1-6	few	TRBV19	CASSMSGARLSPLHF	TGTGCCAGTAGTATGAGTGGGGCCCGTCTTTCACCCCTCCACTTT
TRBD1	TRBJ1-1	.	TRBV19	CASSIDRGNTEAFF	TGTGCCAGTAGTATCGACAGGGGGAACACTGAAGCTTTCTTT
.	TRBJ2-3	few	TRBV11-2	CASSDLRGTDTQYF	TGTGCCAGCAGCGATCTTCGGGGCACAGATACGCAGTATTTT
TRBD2	TRBJ2-7	.	TRBV4-1	CASSREGSTYEQYF	TGCGCCAGCAGCCGGGAGGGCTCCACCTACGAGCAGTACTTC
TRBD1	TRBJ1-6	.	TRBV29-1	CSVGQSEGSPLHF	TGCAGCGTGGGACAGTCTGAAGGGTCACCCCTCCACTTT
TRBD1	TRBJ2-7	.	TRBV4-1	CASSLTGTGNEQYF	TGCGCCAGCAGCCTCACCGGGACAGGTAACGAGCAGTACTTC
.	TRBJ2-7	.	TRBV9	CASSVGSTAGTLYEQYF	TGTGCCAGCAGCGTAGGCTCCACCGCCGGGACACTGTACGAGCAGTACTTC
.	TRBJ2-7	.	TRBV28	CASSTTVYEQYF	TGTGCCAGCAGCACGACAGTTTACGAGCAGTACTTC
.	TRBJ1-1	.	TRBV28	CASIRRGGTEAFF	TGTGCCAGCATCCGGAGGGGCGGCACTGAAGCTTTCTTT
.	TRBJ1-1	.	TRBV5-4	CASSLPSGADTEAFF	TGTGCCAGCAGCCTCCCGTCTGGGGCGGACACTGAAGCTTTCTTT